The TCR beta chain described here comes from a study of blood T cell repertoires in COVID-19. Study-wide context: PBMCs, B-cell-depleted T cells, or T cells provided the cDNA or gDNA that made up the material.

Original processing notes: It was from reference gene primer amplification that nucleated cell counts were estimated. Measured with immunoSEQ multiplex PCR; TCRdb has only the in-frame clones, and not every one. V, J and clone size are those of that table, while D and trimming were read from the DNA. Of about 81,000 clones listed, approximately 89% are singletons. The CDR3 covers 17 residues. Trimming took off 0 bases at V and 6 bases at J, with 17 bases between the two ends. Germline-derived CDR1 and CDR2 are LGHNA and YSLEER. This clonotype originated in a man in his 70s with active or convalescent COVID-19. The material sequenced was peripheral blood. V usage is TRBV4-3 and J usage is TRBJ2-2, with a possible D match to TRBD1 (6 bases). CDR3 DNA sequence: TGCGCCAGCAGCCAAGAACCCCCCCCAGGGGCGGCCGGGGAGCTGTTTTTT. Translating it yields CASSQEPPPGAAGELFF.